A selection of T cell receptor beta chains follows, all from one sample in a study of blood T cell repertoires in COVID-19. The data were produced by immunoSEQ multiplex PCR, yet TCRdb's version contains in-frame clones alone and is incomplete. The sample lists about 98,000 clones, about 85% occurring once. The sequencing input was peripheral blood. These receptors were taken from a man between 65 and 79 years old with acute or convalescent COVID-19. CDR3s include the opening cysteine and the closing phenylalanine or tryptophan. Each record gives: D gene, clone size, J gene, V gene, CDR3 protein, CDR3 DNA. The D gene is left open where the match is weak. Expanded clones are given a class, and other clones once, few, many or no size at all.

- once TRBJ1-5 TRBV30 CAWSGNREGRGNQPQHF TGTGCCTGGAGTGGAAACAGGGAGGGACGAGGCAATCAGCCCCAGCATTTT
TRBD2 once TRBJ2-5 TRBV10-2 CASIKSGREGETQYF TGCGCCAGCATAAAAAGCGGGAGGGAGGGAGAGACCCAGTACTTC
TRBD1 - TRBJ2-5 TRBV2 CASGRDRGLEETQYF TGTGCCAGCGGGAGGGACAGGGGGCTGGAGGAGACCCAGTACTTC
- once TRBJ2-5 TRBV3-1/TRBV3-2 CASSQAVETQYF TGTGCCAGCAGCCAAGCGGTAGAGACCCAGTACTTC
TRBD1 - TRBJ2-7 TRBV12-3/TRBV12-4 CASSTGGHEQYF TGTGCCTCTTCGACAGGGGGCCACGAGCAGTACTTC
- - TRBJ2-7 TRBV5-1 CASSPDLGGAGEQYF TGCGCCAGCAGCCCCGACCTAGGGGGGGCTGGCGAGCAGTACTTC
- - TRBJ1-4 TRBV3-1/TRBV3-2 CASSYYTQIATNEKLFF TGTGCCAGCAGCTATTATACACAGATTGCAACTAATGAAAAACTGTTTTTT
- - TRBJ2-3 TRBV20-1 CSARTADTQYF TGCAGTGCGAGGACTGCCGATACGCAGTATTTT
- - TRBJ1-2 TRBV7-9 CASSLLTLDGYTF TGTGCCAGCAGCTTATTGACACTAGATGGCTACACCTTC
- - TRBJ2-3 TRBV19 CASSWWGVADTQYF TGTGCCAGTAGTTGGTGGGGGGTCGCAGATACGCAGTATTTT
- - TRBJ2-7 TRBV28 CASSPNEVLTYEQYF TGTGCCAGCAGCCCGAATGAGGTCCTAACCTACGAGCAGTACTTC
TRBD1 once TRBJ1-2 TRBV11-1 CASSSSRTGGGYTF TGTGCCAGCAGCTCTAGTCGGACAGGCGGTGGCTACACCTTC
TRBD1 - TRBJ1-5 TRBV5-1 CASSSGQGGNQPQHF TGCGCCAGCAGCTCAGGACAGGGGGGCAATCAGCCCCAGCATTTT
- few TRBJ1-2 TRBV6-1 CASSDLTQGNYGYTF TGTGCCAGCAGTGATCTGACGCAGGGTAACTATGGCTACACCTTC
TRBD1 once TRBJ1-2 TRBV25-1 CASSDGQGDLHYGYTF TGTGCCAGCAGTGATGGACAGGGCGACCTACACTATGGCTACACCTTC
- - TRBJ1-4 TRBV28 CASRIGGLTEKLFF TGTGCCAGCAGAATAGGGGGTCTCACAGAAAAACTGTTTTTT
TRBD1 - TRBJ2-2 TRBV5-1 CASRGTAGNTGELFF TGCGCCAGCAGGGGGACAGCCGGTAACACCGGGGAGCTGTTTTTT
- - TRBJ1-1 TRBV3-1/TRBV3-2 CASSQAGGWNTEAFF TGTGCCAGCAGCCAAGCGGGGGGGTGGAACACTGAAGCTTTCTTT
- few TRBJ1-2 TRBV7-9 CASSLLVNYGYTF TGTGCCAGCAGCTTATTAGTCAACTATGGCTACACCTTC
- - TRBJ1-1 TRBV5-4 CASRGRGARMNTEAFF TGTGCCAGCCGAGGGAGGGGGGCGCGGATGAACACTGAAGCTTTCTTT
- - TRBJ1-4 TRBV5-1 CASSFQGRGANEKLFF TGCGCCAGCAGCTTCCAGGGCCGTGGAGCTAATGAAAAACTGTTTTTT
- - TRBJ1-1 TRBV13 CASTELGVDTEAFF TGTGCCAGCACCGAATTAGGGGTGGACACTGAAGCTTTCTTT
- - TRBJ1-1 TRBV7-9 CASSPRGLGTEAFF TGTGCCAGCAGCCCAAGGGGTTTGGGCACTGAAGCTTTCTTT
TRBD1 - TRBJ2-5 TRBV18 CASSPPTGEETQYF TGTGCCAGCTCACCACCGACAGGGGAGGAGACCCAGTACTTC
TRBD1 - TRBJ2-3 TRBV5-1 CASTKEGQGTDTQYF TGCGCCAGCACCAAGGAAGGACAGGGGACAGATACGCAGTATTTT
- - TRBJ1-3 TRBV10-2 CASSDRGGRNTIYF TGCGCCAGCAGTGATAGGGGGGGTAGAAACACCATATATTTT
TRBD1 - TRBJ1-1 TRBV25-1 CASSQYRGQSEAFF TGTGCCAGCAGTCAATACAGGGGGCAGAGTGAAGCTTTCTTT
TRBD1 - TRBJ1-1 TRBV5-1 CASGSGQGAAEAFF TGCGCCAGCGGAAGCGGACAGGGGGCCGCAGAAGCTTTCTTT
- - TRBJ1-1 TRBV7-9 CASSLAGRPEAFF TGTGCCAGCAGCTTGGCCGGGAGGCCTGAAGCTTTCTTT
- once TRBJ1-1 TRBV9 CASSVLGATNTEAFF TGTGCCAGCAGCGTCTTGGGGGCGACGAACACTGAAGCTTTCTTT
- - TRBJ2-5 TRBV3-1/TRBV3-2 CASSQDTGGLARETQYF TGTGCCAGCAGCCAAGATACGGGGGGCTTGGCTCGGGAGACCCAGTACTTC
TRBD1 - TRBJ1-2 TRBV5-8 CASSWQSGTGSLVEGYTF TGTGCCAGCAGCTGGCAATCCGGGACAGGGTCGTTGGTTGAAGGCTACACCTTC
- - TRBJ2-3 TRBV7-6 CASSLDQGGSTDTQYF TGTGCCAGCAGCTTAGACCAGGGAGGCAGCACAGATACGCAGTATTTT
- - TRBJ1-4 TRBV28 CASSSHEATNEKLFF TGTGCCAGCAGCTCCCATGAGGCAACTAATGAAAAACTGTTTTTT
- once TRBJ1-6 TRBV5-3 CARSLEGPDRNDSPLHF TGTGCCAGAAGCTTGGAGGGTCCAGACAGGAATGATTCACCCCTCCACTTT
TRBD1 - TRBJ1-5 TRBV5-5 CASSLAFRTGAYNQPQHF TGTGCCAGCAGCTTGGCGTTCCGGACAGGGGCTTACAATCAGCCCCAGCATTTT
TRBD1 - TRBJ2-2 TRBV5-1 CASSTGGDTGELFF TGCGCCAGCAGTACAGGGGGCGACACCGGGGAGCTGTTTTTT
TRBD2 - TRBJ2-1 TRBV5-1 CASSLGLAGVDEQFF TGCGCCAGCAGCTTGGGACTAGCGGGCGTCGATGAGCAGTTCTTC
- - TRBJ1-2 TRBV6-5 CATQGPNYGYTF TGTGCCACCCAGGGCCCTAACTATGGCTACACCTTC
TRBD1 - TRBJ2-3 TRBV30 CAWTPGTGVTDTQYF TGTGCCTGGACCCCCGGGACAGGGGTCACAGATACGCAGTATTTT
TRBD1 - TRBJ1-3 TRBV6-5 CASKRTGSGNTIYF TGTGCCAGCAAACGGACAGGGTCCGGAAACACCATATATTTT
TRBD2 - TRBJ2-7 TRBV5-1 CASSLVGEGSYEQYF TGCGCCAGCAGCTTGGTGGGGGAGGGGTCCTACGAGCAGTACTTC
TRBD1 - TRBJ1-1 TRBV30 CAWSVRGLGTEAFF TGTGCCTGGAGTGTAAGGGGGCTGGGCACTGAAGCTTTCTTT
- - TRBJ1-4 TRBV29-1 CSVGPGGVANEKLFF TGCAGCGTAGGACCTGGGGGGGTCGCTAATGAAAAACTGTTTTTT
- - TRBJ2-7 TRBV10-3 CAISEVTASYEQYF TGTGCCATCAGTGAAGTGACAGCCTCCTACGAGCAGTACTTC
- - TRBJ2-2 TRBV2 CASSGRGGELFF TGTGCCAGCAGCGGCCGGGGCGGGGAGCTGTTTTTT
- - TRBJ1-2 TRBV5-4 CASSSLQGNYGYTF TGTGCCAGCAGCTCATTACAGGGTAACTATGGCTACACCTTC
- once TRBJ1-1 TRBV6-5 CASSYRQERTEAFF TGTGCCAGCAGTTACCGACAGGAACGCACTGAAGCTTTCTTT
TRBD1 few TRBJ1-6 TRBV6-2/TRBV6-3 CASSRQGSYNSPLHF TGTGCCAGCAGTCGACAGGGCTCCTATAATTCACCCCTCCACTTT
TRBD1 - TRBJ1-2 TRBV9 CASSVGAQTGGGGYTF TGTGCCAGCAGCGTTGGGGCGCAGACAGGGGGCGGTGGCTACACCTTC
TRBD1 - TRBJ1-6 TRBV9 CASSPDRGENSPLHF TGTGCCAGCAGCCCGGACAGGGGTGAGAATTCACCCCTCCACTTT
TRBD2 - TRBJ2-5 TRBV3-1/TRBV3-2 CASSRNPVGEGETQYF TGTGCCAGCAGCCGAAACCCCGTCGGGGAGGGAGAGACCCAGTACTTC
TRBD1 once TRBJ2-4 TRBV4-1 CASSQAGQGQNIQYF TGCGCCAGCAGCCAAGCCGGACAGGGGCAAAACATTCAGTACTTC
- - TRBJ1-3 TRBV21-1 CASSKVTHTSGNTIYF TGTGCCAGCAGCAAAGTTACTCATACGTCTGGAAACACCATATATTTT